The 16 T cell receptor beta chains reported below all come from one sample, sequenced in a study of cytomegalovirus exposure and HLA in healthy donors. Primers: 60 Vbeta forward and 13 Jbeta reverse. Generated by immunoSEQ multiplex PCR, the TCRdb table keeps only in-frame clones and is missing some. Recorded for this sample: about 52,000 clones. Sequencing was done on a sample of PBMCs. The receptors shown here come from a woman in her sixties or seventies in good health and CMV-seropositive.

On this clone: Germline and junction disagree at one end, which may indicate a read error. J is TRBJ2-7 and V is TRBV10-3; 7 bases map to TRBD2. Germline values: CDR1 ENHRY, CDR2 SYGVKD. The CDR3 totals 12 residues. CDR3 protein: CAISESEGLLNF. DNA for the CDR3: TGTGCCATCAGTGAGTCAGAGGGACTACTCAACTTC.

J is TRBJ2-3 and V is TRBV18, with D perhaps matching TRBD1 (5 bases). Germline V gene sequence: CDR1 KGHSH, CDR2 LQKENI. The CDR3 extends over 18 amino acids. V was trimmed by 1 base and J by 5 bases, leaving 22 bases between them. CDR3 protein: CASSPLSRTPELGDTQYF. The CDR3 DNA is TGTGCCAGCTCACCACTATCTCGGACACCGGAGTTGGGAGATACGCAGTATTTT.

This rearrangement joins TRBV9 to TRBJ2-2; TRBD1 might be the D (8 bases). This CDR3 has 14 residues. Trimming took 3 bases from V and 13 from J, leaving 19 bases between them. Germline CDR1 reads SGDLS; CDR2 reads YYNGEE. CDR3 loop: CASSENRGGLGLFF. For the CDR3, the DNA is TGTGCCAGCAGCGAGAACAGGGGGGGCCTGGGGCTGTTTTTT.

The rearrangement joins TRBV7-2 to TRBJ2-1, with 11 bases that match TRBD1. The CDR3 consists of 14 residues. V was pared by 5 bases and J by 9 bases, with 6 bases of the junction left unmatched. Germline V CDR1 and CDR2: SGHTA, FQGNSA. The CDR3 reads CASSIPGQGVEQFF. CDR3 sequence (DNA): TGTGCCAGCAGCATTCCGGGACAGGGGGTTGAGCAGTTCTTC.

This chain uses TRBV5-1 with TRBJ1-1; a weak D match, TRBD1 (6 bases). Germline V gene lookup returns CDR1 SGHRS and CDR2 YFSETQ. The CDR3 contains 15 residues. Trimming took off 0 bases at V and 3 bases at J, with 12 bases between the two ends. This CDR3 is CASSLGPGADTEAFF. CDR3 in DNA: TGCGCCAGCAGCTTGGGTCCAGGGGCGGACACTGAAGCTTTCTTT.

The rearrangement links TRBV6-5 to TRBJ1-6; 9 bases match TRBD1. CDR1 is MNHEY and CDR2 is SVGAGI in the germline V gene. V shed 5 bases and J 8 bases; nucleotides not matched to a gene: 4. The CDR3 covers 14 residues. The CDR3 is CASSRTGEHSPLHF. The CDR3, as DNA: TGTGCCAGCAGTCGGACAGGGGAGCATTCACCCCTCCACTTT.

The chain links TRBV21-1 to TRBJ1-2; the table names TRBD1, a call not compared with the DNA. TRBV21-1 is an annotated pseudogene. The CDR3 length is 19 residues. CDR3 in amino acids: CASSHSRGDRGVQAYGYTF. The DNA of the CDR3 is TGTGCCAGCAGCCACTCTCGGGGGGACAGGGGCGTACAGGCCTATGGCTACACCTTC.

A note on this clone: Within the sample, other DNA sequences also encode this same CDR3. This chain uses TRBV5-1 with TRBJ2-5, with 7 positions matching TRBD1. The CDR3 totals 14 residues. With 2 bases clipped from V and 5 bases from J, the junction kept 6 bases outside the gene matches. Germline CDR1 SGHRS, CDR2 YFSETQ. Here the CDR3 DNA reads TGCGCCAGCAGCTTAGGGGGCCTGGGGGAGACCCAGTACTTC. Protein: CASSLGGLGETQYF.

The V call is TRBV29-1, the J call TRBJ1-4; TRBD1 matches 7 bases. J was trimmed by 6 bases and V by 6 bases; bases with no gene match: 4. The CDR3 extends over 12 amino acids. The V gene's germline CDR1 is SQVTM and CDR2 ANQGSEA. CDR3 amino acids: CSVVQGDEKLFF. In nucleotides, the CDR3 is TGCAGCGTGGTGCAGGGGGATGAAAAACTGTTTTTT.

J is TRBJ2-7 and V is TRBV4-3; D is possibly TRBD2 (6 bases). V shed 0 bases and J shed 2 bases, with 14 bases lying between them. The CDR3 covers 16 residues. The germline V gene encodes CDR1 LGHNA and CDR2 YSLEER. CDR3 nucleotide sequence: TGCGCCAGCAGCCAAGATGGTCGGGGACTTACCTACGAGCAGTACTTC. Residues: CASSQDGRGLTYEQYF.

J is TRBJ2-3 and V is TRBV18; TRBD2 aligns across 12 bases. J lost 6 bases, V lost 3 bases, and 10 bases had no gene match. Germline CDR1 and CDR2: KGHSH and LQKENI. The CDR3 is 17 residues long. The CDR3, as DNA: TGTGCCAGCTCACCGAGGACTAGCGGGACCCAACTGGATACGCAGTATTTT. This translates into CASSPRTSGTQLDTQYF.

This sequence joins TRBV18 and TRBJ2-1, with 10 bases identical to TRBD2. The CDR3 has 15 residues. The ends lost 5 bases at V and 8 bases at J; junction bases unmatched: 9. The germline CDR1 and CDR2 sequences are KGHSH and LQKENI. CDR3 bases: TGTGCCAGCTCATCTGAGCGGGGGGGCTTATATGAGCAGTTCTTC. Encoded protein: CASSSERGGLYEQFF.

The chain joins TRBV6-5 to TRBJ1-1; possible D gene TRBD1, 5 bases. Trimming took 6 bases from V and 5 from J, leaving 16 bases between them. The CDR3 covers 14 residues. Germline assignment: CDR1 MNHEY and CDR2 SVGAGI. CDR3 in DNA: TGTGCCAGCAGAAGGACGGGGGACCGAACTGAAGCTTTCTTT. Translated, it gives CASRRTGDRTEAFF.

The chain links TRBV5-1 to TRBJ1-4; possibly TRBD1 for D (6 bases). V was cut by 4 bases and J by 7 bases, with 14 bases left in between. Germline CDR1 SGHRS, CDR2 YFSETQ. The CDR3 is 14 amino acids. CDR3 region: CASSRRDTTEKLFF. In DNA form, the CDR3 reads TGCGCCAGCAGCCGCCGGGACACCACTGAAAAACTGTTTTTT.

The chain joins TRBV2 to TRBJ2-1; possibly TRBD2 for D (6 bases). Germline assignment: CDR1 SNHLY and CDR2 FYNNEI. The CDR3 has 16 amino acids. Trimming stripped 7 bases from V and 6 bases from J, with 22 bases between. The CDR3 protein is CASTLPSTRGSNEQFF. The CDR3 DNA reads as TGTGCCAGCACCCTGCCCTCAACCCGGGGGTCCAATGAGCAGTTCTTC.

The gene calls are TRBV4-1 and TRBJ1-2, with a weak D call TRBD1 (6 bases). Trimming pared 0 bases from V and 2 bases from J, leaving 10 bases between. The germline V gene encodes CDR1 MGHRA and CDR2 YSYEKL. This CDR3 is built from 15 residues. CDR3 in DNA: TGCGCCAGCAGCCAAGAGCGGCAGGGGAACTATGGCTACACCTTC. Translating it yields CASSQERQGNYGYTF.